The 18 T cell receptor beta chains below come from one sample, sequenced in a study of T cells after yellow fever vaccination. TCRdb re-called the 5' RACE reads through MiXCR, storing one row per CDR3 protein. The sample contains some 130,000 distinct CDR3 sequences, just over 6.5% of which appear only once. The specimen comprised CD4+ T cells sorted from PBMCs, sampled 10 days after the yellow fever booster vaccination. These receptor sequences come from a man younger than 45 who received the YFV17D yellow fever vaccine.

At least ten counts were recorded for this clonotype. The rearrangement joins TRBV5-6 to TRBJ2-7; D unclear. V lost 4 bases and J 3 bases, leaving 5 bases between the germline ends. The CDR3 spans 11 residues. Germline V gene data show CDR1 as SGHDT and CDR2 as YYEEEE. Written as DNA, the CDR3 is TGTGCCAGCAGCCGTTACTACGAGCAGTACTTC. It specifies CASSRYYEQYF.

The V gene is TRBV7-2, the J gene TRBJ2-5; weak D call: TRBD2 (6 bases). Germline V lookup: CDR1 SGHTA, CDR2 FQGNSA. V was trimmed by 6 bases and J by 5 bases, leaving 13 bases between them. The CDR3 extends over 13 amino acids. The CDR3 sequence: CASSWRAKETQYF. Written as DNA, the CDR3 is TGTGCCAGCAGTTGGAGGGCCAAGGAGACCCAGTACTTC.

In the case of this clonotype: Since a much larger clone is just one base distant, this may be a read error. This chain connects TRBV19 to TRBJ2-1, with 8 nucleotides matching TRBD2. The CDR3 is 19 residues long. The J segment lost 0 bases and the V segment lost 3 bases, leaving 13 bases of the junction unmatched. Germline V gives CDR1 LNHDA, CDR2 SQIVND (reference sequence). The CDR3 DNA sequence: TGTGCCAGTAGTATCCTCCCTAGCGGGTCCTTGGGCTCCTACAATGAGCAGTTCTTC. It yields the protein CASSILPSGSLGSYNEQFF. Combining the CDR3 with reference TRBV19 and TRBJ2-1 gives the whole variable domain DGGITQSPKYLFRKEGQNVTLSCEQNLNHDAMYWYRQDPGQGLRLIYYSQIVNDFQKGDIAEGYSVSREKKESFPLTVTSAQKNPTAFYLCASSILPSGSLGSYNEQFFGPGTRLTVL.

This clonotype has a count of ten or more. This CDR3 reads CASSTTVYDEKLFF. Written as DNA, the CDR3 is TGTGCCAGCAGTACGACGGTCTACGATGAAAAACTGTTTTTT. The chain has TRBV6-5 and TRBJ1-4, with D unclear. Germline V gene lookup returns CDR1 MNHEY and CDR2 SVGAGI. CDR3 length equals 14 residues. Trimming shortened V by 5 bases and J by 6 bases, and 13 bases separated the two germline ends.

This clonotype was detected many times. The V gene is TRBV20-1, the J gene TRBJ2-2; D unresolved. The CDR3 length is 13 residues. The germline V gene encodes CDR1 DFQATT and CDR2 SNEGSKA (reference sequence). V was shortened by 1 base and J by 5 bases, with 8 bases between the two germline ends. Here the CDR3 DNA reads TGCAGTGCTAGAGCCGTGGAAACCGGGGAGCTGTTTTTT. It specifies CSARAVETGELFF.

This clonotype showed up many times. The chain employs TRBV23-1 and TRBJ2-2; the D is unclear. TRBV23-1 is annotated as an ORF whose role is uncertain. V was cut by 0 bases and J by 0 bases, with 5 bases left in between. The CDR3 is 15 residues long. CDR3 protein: CASSQSKPNTGELFF. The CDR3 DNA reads TGCGCCAGCAGTCAATCTAAGCCGAACACCGGGGAGCTGTTTTTT.

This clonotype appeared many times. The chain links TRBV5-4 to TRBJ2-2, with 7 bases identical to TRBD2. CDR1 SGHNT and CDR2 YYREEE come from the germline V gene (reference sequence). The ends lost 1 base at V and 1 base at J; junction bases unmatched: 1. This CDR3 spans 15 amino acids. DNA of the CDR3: TGTGCCAGCAGCTTGCCTAGCGGGAACACCGGGGAGCTGTTTTTT. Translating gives CASSLPSGNTGELFF.

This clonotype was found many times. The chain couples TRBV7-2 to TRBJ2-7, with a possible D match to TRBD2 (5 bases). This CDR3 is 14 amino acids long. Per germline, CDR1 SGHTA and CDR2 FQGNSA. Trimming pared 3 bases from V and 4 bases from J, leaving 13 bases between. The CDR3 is CASSFREGPYEQYF. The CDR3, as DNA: TGTGCCAGCAGCTTTCGTGAGGGCCCGTACGAGCAGTACTTC.

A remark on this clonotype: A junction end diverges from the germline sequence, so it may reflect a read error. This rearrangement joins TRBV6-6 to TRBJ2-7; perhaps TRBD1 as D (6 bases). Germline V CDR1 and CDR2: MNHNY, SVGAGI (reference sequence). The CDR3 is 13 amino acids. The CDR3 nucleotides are TGTGCCAGCAGAGAAGGACAGAATTACGAGCATTACTTC. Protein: CASREGQNYEHYF.

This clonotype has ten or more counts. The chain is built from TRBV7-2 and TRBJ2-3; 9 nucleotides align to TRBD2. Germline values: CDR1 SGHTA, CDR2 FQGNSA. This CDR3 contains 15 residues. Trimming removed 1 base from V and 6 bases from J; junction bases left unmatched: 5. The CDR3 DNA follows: TGTGCCAGCAGCTTAGAAGGCGGGAGGGCCGATACGCAGTATTTT. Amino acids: CASSLEGGRADTQYF. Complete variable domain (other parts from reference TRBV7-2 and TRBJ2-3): GAGVSQSPSNKVTEKGKDVELRCDPISGHTALYWYRQSLGQGLEFLIYFQGNSAPDKSGLPSDRFSAERTGGSVSTLTIQRTQQEDSAVYLCASSLEGGRADTQYFGPGTRLTVL.

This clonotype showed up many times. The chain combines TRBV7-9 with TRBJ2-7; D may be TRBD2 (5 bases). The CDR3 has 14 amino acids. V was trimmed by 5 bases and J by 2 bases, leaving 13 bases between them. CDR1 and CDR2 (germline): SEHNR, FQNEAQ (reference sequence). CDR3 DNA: TGTGCCAGCAGCCATTCCCGGGAAGCCTACGAGCAGTACTTC. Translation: CASSHSREAYEQYF. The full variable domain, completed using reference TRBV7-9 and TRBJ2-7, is DTGVSQNPRHKITKRGQNVTFRCDPISEHNRLYWYRQTLGQGPEFLTYFQNEAQLEKSRLLSDRFSAERPKGSFSTLEIQRTEQGDSAMYLCASSHSREAYEQYFGPGTRLTVT.

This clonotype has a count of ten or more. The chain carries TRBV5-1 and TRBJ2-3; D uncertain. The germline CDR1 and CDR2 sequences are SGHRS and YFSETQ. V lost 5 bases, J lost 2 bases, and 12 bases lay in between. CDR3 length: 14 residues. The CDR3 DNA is TGCGCCAGCAGATCCGGGTCTCCCACAGATACGCAGTATTTT. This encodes CASRSGSPTDTQYF.

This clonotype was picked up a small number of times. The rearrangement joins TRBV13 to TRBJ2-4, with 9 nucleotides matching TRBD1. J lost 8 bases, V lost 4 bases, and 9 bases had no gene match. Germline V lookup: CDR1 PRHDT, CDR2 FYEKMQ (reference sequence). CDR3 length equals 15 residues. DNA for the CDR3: TGTGCCAGCAGCTCCACCATACAGGGGGCGGACATTCAGTACTTC. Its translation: CASSSTIQGADIQYF.

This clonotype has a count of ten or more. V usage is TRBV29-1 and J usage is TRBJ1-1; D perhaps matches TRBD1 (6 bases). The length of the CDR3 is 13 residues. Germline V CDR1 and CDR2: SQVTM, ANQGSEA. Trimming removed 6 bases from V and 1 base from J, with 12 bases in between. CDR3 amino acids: CSVAGTPNTEAFF. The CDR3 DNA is TGCAGCGTAGCCGGGACACCGAACACTGAAGCTTTCTTT.

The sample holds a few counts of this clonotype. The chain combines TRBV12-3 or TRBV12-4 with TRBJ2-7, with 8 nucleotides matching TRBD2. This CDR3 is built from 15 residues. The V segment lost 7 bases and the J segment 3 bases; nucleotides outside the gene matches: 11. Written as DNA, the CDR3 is TGTGCCAGCACCAGAAGCGGGAGCGGCTACTACGAGCAGTACTTC. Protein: CASTRSGSGYYEQYF.

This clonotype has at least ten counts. The CDR3 loop is CASSRTGVGAFF. CDR3 DNA: TGTGCCAGCAGCCGGACAGGGGTAGGAGCTTTCTTT. V is TRBV6-6 and J is TRBJ1-1; 9 positions agree with TRBD1. In germline, CDR1 is MNHNY, CDR2 SVGAGI (reference sequence). This CDR3 spans 12 amino acids. With 6 bases clipped from V and 10 bases from J, the junction kept 6 bases outside the gene matches.

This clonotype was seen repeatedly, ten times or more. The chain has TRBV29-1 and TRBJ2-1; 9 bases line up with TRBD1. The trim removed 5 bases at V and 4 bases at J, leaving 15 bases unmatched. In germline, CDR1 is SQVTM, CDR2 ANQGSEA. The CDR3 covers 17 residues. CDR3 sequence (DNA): TGCAGCGTTCGGGACAGGGTAGTAGGGGGACAATACAATGAGCAGTTCTTC. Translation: CSVRDRVVGGQYNEQFF.

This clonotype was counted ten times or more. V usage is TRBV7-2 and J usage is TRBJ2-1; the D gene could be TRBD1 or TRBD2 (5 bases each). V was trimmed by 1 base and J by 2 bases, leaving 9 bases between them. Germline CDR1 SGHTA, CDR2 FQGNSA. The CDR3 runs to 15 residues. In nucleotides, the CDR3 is TGTGCCAGCAGCTTAGTGGGGACCACCTACAATGAGCAGTTCTTC. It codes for CASSLVGTTYNEQFF. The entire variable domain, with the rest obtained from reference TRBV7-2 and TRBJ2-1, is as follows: GAGVSQSPSNKVTEKGKDVELRCDPISGHTALYWYRQSLGQGLEFLIYFQGNSAPDKSGLPSDRFSAERTGGSVSTLTIQRTQQEDSAVYLCASSLVGTTYNEQFFGPGTRLTVL.